This T cell receptor beta chain originates from a study of CD8 T cells in ankylosing spondylitis. Study findings and constraints: Typical of ankylosing spondylitis blood, it appeared, was a TCR beta motif of roughly eight highly homologous variants. Clones tied to disease were said to be significantly enriched in matched ankylosing spondylitis synovial fluid. Certain motif variants had earlier been reported in reactive arthritis synovial fluid and blood.

This clonotype has at least ten counts. The target antigen is unknown. Trimming took 2 bases from V and 3 from J, leaving 4 bases between them. This CDR3 comprises 13 residues. Construction of TCR beta libraries was performed using quantitative 5'-RACE with molecular barcodes. Using its own MiXCR run on the 5' RACE reads, TCRdb lists one record per CDR3 protein. The sample lists 120,000 to 150,000 distinct CDR3 sequences; roughly 8.3% were seen once. The J gene is TRBJ2-2, the V gene TRBV12-3 or TRBV12-4; D unclear. The sequenced sample was synovial fluid, either unsorted or a sorted T cell fraction (not recorded which). The TCR sequence derives from a male donor with ankylosing spondylitis. This chain's CDR3 is CASSLRHTGELFF. For the CDR3, the DNA is TGTGCCAGCAGTTTACGGCACACCGGGGAGCTGTTTTTT.